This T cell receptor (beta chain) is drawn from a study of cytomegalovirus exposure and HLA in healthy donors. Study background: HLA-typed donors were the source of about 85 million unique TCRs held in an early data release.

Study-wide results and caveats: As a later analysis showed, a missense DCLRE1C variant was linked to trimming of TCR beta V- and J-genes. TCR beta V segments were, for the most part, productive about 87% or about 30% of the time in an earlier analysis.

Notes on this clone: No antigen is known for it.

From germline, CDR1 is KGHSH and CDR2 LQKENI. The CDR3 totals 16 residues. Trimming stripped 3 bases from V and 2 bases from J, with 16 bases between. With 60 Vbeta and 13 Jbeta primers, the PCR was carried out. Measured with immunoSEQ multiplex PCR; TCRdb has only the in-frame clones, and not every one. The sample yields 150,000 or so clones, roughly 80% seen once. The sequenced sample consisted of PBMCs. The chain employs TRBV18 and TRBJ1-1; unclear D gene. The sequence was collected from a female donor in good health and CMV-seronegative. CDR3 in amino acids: CASSPLGGSLNTEAFF. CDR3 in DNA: TGTGCCAGCTCACCGTTAGGCGGATCCCTCAACACTGAAGCTTTCTTT.